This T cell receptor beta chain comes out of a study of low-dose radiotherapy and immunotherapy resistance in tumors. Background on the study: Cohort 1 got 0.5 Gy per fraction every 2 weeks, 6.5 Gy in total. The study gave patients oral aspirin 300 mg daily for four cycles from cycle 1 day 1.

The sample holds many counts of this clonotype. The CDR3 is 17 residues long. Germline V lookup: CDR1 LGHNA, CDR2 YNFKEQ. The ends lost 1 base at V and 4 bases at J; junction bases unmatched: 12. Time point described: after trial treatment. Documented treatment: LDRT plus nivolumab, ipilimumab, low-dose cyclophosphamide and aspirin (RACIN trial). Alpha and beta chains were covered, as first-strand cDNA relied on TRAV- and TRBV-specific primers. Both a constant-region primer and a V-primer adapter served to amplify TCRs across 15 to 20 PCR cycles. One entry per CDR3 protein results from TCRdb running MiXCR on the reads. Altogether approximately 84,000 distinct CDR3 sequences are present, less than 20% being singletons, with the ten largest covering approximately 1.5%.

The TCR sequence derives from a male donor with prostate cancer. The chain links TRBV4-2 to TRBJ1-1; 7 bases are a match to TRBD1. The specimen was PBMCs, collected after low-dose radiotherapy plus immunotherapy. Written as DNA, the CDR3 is TGTGCCAGCAGCCAAGTCCCGGGACAGTTAATCAGCACTGAAGCTTTCTTT. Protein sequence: CASSQVPGQLISTEAFF.